This TCR beta chain appears in the sequencing data of a study of blood T cell repertoires in COVID-19. Across the whole study: The United States, Italy and Spain provided the acute and convalescent COVID-19 samples. PBMCs, B-cell-depleted T cells, or T cells were the source of the cDNA or gDNA that made up the material.

CDR1 is SGDLS and CDR2 is YYNGEE in the germline V gene. This CDR3 spans 13 amino acids. V was trimmed by 7 bases and J by 6 bases, leaving 16 bases between them. Original processing methods: For nucleated cells, counts were estimated from reference gene primer amplification. Sequenced by immunoSEQ multiplex PCR; TCRdb stores in-frame clones only, minus some. That table supplies the V and J calls and clone size; D and trimming were determined from the DNA. The sample carries around 25,000 clones, under 90% recorded once. This chain uses TRBV9 with TRBJ1-1; possible D gene TRBD1, 6 bases. Sequencing was done on a sample of peripheral blood. The origin of this receptor is a man in his 70s with acute or convalescent COVID-19. CDR3: CASGGTIVAEAFF. The CDR3, as DNA: TGTGCCAGCGGTGGGACAATAGTTGCTGAAGCTTTCTTT.